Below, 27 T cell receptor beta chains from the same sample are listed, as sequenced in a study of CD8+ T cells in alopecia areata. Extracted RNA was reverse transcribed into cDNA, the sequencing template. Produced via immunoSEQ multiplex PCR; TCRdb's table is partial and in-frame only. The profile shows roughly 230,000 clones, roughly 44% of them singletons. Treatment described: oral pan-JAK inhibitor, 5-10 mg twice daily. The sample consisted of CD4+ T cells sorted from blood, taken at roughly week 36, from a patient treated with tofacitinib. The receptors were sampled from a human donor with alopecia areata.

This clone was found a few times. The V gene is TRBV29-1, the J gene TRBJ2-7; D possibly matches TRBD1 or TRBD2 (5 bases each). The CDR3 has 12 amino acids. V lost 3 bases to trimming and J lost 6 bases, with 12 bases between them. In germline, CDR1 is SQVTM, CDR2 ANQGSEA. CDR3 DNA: TGCAGCGTTGATTCGGGACCGTCCGAGCAGTACTTC. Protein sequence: CSVDSGPSEQYF.

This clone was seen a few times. The DNA of the CDR3 is TGTGCCTGGACCCTAGCGAGCTCCGGGGAGCTGTTTTTT. As protein: CAWTLASSGELFF. The chain joins TRBV30 to TRBJ2-2; perhaps TRBD2 as D (6 bases). Germline CDR1 GTSNPN, CDR2 SVGIG (reference sequence). The ends were cut back, 4 bases at V and 6 bases at J, with 12 bases in the middle. The CDR3 is 13 residues long.

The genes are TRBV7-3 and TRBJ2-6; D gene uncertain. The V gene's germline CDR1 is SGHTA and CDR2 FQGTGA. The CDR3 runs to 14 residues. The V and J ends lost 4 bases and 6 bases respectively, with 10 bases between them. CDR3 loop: CASSSAREANVLTF. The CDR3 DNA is TGTGCCAGCAGCTCAGCTCGAGAGGCCAACGTCCTGACTTTC.

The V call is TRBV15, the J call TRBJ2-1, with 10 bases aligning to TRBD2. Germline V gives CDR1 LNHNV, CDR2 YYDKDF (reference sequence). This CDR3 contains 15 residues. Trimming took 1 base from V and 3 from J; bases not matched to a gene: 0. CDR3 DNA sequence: TGTGCCACCAGCAGAGCTAGCGGGAGCTACAATGAGCAGTTCTTC. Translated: CATSRASGSYNEQFF.

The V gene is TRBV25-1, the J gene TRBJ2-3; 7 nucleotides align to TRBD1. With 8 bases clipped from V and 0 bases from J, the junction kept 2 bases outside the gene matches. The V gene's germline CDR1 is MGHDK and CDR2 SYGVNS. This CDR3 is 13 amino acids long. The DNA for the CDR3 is TGTGCCAGCGGGACAGCTAGCACAGATACGCAGTATTTT. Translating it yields CASGTASTDTQYF.

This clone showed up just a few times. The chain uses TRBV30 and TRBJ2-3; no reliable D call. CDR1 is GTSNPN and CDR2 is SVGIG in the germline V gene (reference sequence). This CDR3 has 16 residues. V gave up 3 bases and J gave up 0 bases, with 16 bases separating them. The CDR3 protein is CAWSPGGPYSTDTQYF. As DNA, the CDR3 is TGTGCCTGGAGCCCCGGTGGGCCCTATAGCACAGATACGCAGTATTTT. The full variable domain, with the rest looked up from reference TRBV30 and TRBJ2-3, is SQTIHQWPATLVQPVGSPLSLECTVEGTSNPNLYWYRQAAGRGLQLLFYSVGIGQISSEVPQNLSASRPQDRQFILSSKKLLLSDSGFYLCAWSPGGPYSTDTQYFGPGTRLTVL.

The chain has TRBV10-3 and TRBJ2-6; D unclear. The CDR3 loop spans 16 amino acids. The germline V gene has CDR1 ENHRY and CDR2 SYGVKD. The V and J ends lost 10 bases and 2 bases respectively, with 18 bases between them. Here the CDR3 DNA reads TGTGCCACCCGCCGGCACGAGAACACTGGGGCCAACGTCCTGACTTTC. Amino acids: CATRRHENTGANVLTF.

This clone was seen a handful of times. The DNA for the CDR3 is TGCAGCGCAGGACAGGGGATGAACACTGAAGCTTTCTTT. Translating it yields CSAGQGMNTEAFF. The chain is built from TRBV29-1 and TRBJ1-1; 9 bases are shared with TRBD1. J was trimmed by 0 bases and V by 7 bases; bases with no gene match: 3. There are 13 residues in the CDR3. Germline values: CDR1 SQVTM, CDR2 ANQGSEA.

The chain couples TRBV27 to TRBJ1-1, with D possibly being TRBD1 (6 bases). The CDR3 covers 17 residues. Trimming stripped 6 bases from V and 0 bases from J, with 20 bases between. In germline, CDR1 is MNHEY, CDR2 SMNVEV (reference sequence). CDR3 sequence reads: CASSRYREGGLNTEAFF. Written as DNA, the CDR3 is TGTGCCAGCAGCAGATACAGAGAGGGGGGGCTGAACACTGAAGCTTTCTTT.

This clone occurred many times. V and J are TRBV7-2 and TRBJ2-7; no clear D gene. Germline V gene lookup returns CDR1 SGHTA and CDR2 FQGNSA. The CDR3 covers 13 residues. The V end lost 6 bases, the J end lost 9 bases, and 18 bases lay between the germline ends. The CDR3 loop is CASRPSRQEGQYF. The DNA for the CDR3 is TGTGCCAGCAGACCAAGCAGACAAGAAGGGCAGTACTTC.

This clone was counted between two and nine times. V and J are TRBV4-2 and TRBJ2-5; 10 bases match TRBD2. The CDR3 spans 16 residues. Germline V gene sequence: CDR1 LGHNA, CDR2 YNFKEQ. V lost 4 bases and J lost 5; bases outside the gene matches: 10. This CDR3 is CASSPSQREGSETQYF. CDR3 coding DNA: TGTGCCAGCAGCCCCTCCCAGCGGGAGGGCTCCGAGACCCAGTACTTC.

The CDR3 nucleotides are TGTGCCAGCAGTTCAAGGGGCTCCTCTTACACCTTC. It specifies CASSSRGSSYTF. The rearrangement uses TRBV27 and TRBJ1-2; weak D call: TRBD1 (5 bases). The CDR3 runs 12 residues. V lost 4 bases, J lost 11 bases, and 14 bases lay in between. The germline gives CDR1 MNHEY, CDR2 SMNVEV (reference sequence).

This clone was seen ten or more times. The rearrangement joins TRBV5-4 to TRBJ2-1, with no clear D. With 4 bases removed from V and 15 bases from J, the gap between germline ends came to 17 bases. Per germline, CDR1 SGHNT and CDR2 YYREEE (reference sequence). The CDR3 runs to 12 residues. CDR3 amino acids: CASSPVAGWPFF. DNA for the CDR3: TGTGCCAGCAGCCCCGTGGCTGGTTGGCCGTTCTTC. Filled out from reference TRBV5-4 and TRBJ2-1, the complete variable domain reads ETGVTQSPTHLIKTRGQQVTLRCSSQSGHNTVSWYQQALGQGPQFIFQYYREEENGRGNFPPRFSGLQFPNYSSELNVNALELDDSALYLCASSPVAGWPFFGPGTRLTVL.

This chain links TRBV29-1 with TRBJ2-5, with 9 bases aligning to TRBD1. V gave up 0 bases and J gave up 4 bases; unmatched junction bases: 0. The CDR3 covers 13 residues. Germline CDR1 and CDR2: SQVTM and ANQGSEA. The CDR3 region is CSVEEQGAETQYF. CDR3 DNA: TGCAGCGTTGAAGAACAGGGGGCAGAGACCCAGTACTTC. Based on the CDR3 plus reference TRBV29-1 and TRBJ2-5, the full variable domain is SAVISQKPSRDICQRGTSLTIQCQVDSQVTMMFWYRQQPGQSLTLIATANQGSEATYESGFVIDKFPISRPNLTFSTLTVSNMSPEDSSIYLCSVEEQGAETQYFGPGTRLLVL.

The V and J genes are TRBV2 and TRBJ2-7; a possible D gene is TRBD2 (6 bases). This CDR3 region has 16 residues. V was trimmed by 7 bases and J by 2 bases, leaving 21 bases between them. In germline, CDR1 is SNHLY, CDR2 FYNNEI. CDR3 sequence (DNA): TGTGCCAGCACCTCTCCCCGGGCTAGCGAGACCTACGAGCAGTACTTC. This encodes CASTSPRASETYEQYF.

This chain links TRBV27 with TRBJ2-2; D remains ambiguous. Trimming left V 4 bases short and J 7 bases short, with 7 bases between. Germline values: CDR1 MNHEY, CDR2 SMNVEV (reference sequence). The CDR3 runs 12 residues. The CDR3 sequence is CASSYLGGELFF. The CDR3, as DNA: TGTGCCAGCAGTTACCTTGGCGGGGAGCTGTTTTTT.

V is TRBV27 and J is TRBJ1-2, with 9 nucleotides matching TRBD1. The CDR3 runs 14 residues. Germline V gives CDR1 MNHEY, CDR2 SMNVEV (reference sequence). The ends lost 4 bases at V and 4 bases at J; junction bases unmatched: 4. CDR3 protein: CASSWGQGGYGYTF. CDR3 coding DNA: TGTGCCAGCAGTTGGGGACAGGGAGGCTATGGCTACACCTTC.

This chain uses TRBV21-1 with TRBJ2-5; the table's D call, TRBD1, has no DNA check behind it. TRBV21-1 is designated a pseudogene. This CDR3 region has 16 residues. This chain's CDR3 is CASSKERRGHQETQYF. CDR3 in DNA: TGTGCCAGCAGCAAAGAGCGCAGGGGGCATCAAGAGACCCAGTACTTC.

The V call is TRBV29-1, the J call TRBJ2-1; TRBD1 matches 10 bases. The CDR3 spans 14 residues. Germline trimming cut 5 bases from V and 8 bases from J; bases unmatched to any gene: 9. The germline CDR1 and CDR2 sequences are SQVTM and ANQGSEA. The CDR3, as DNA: TGCAGCGTTAATGGGGACAGGGGCCTCGATGAGCAGTTCTTC. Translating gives CSVNGDRGLDEQFF.

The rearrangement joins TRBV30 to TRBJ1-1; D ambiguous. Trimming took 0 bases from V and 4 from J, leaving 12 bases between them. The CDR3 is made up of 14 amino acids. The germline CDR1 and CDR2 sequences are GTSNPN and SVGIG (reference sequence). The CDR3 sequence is CAWSVSLVGTEAFF. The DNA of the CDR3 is TGTGCCTGGAGTGTATCCCTGGTCGGCACTGAAGCTTTCTTT. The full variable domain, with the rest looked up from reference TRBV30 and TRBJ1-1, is SQTIHQWPATLVQPVGSPLSLECTVEGTSNPNLYWYRQAAGRGLQLLFYSVGIGQISSEVPQNLSASRPQDRQFILSSKKLLLSDSGFYLCAWSVSLVGTEAFFGQGTRLTVV.

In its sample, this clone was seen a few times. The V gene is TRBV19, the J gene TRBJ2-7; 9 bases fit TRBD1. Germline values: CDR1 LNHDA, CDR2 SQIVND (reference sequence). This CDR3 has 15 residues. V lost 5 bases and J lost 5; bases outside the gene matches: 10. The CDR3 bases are TGTGCCAGTAGTTTACGTCGGGACAGGGTCCACGAGCAGTACTTC. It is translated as CASSLRRDRVHEQYF. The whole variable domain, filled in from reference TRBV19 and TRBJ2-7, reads DGGITQSPKYLFRKEGQNVTLSCEQNLNHDAMYWYRQDPGQGLRLIYYSQIVNDFQKGDIAEGYSVSREKKESFPLTVTSAQKNPTAFYLCASSLRRDRVHEQYFGPGTRLTVT.

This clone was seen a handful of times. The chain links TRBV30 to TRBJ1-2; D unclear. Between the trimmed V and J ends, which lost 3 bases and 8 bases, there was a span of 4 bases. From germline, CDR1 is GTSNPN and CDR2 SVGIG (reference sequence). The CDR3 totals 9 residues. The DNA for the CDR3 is TGTGCCTGGAGGGAGGGCTACACCTTC. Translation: CAWREGYTF.

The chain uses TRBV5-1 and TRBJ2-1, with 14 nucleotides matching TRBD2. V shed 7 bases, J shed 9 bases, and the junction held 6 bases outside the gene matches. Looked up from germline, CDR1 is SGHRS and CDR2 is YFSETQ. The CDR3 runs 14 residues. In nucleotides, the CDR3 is TGCGCCAGCTCGGGACTAGCGGGAGTTTCTGAGCAGTTCTTC. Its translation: CASSGLAGVSEQFF. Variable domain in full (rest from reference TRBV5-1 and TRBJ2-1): KAGVTQTPRYLIKTRGQQVTLSCSPISGHRSVSWYQQTPGQGLQFLFEYFSETQRNKGNFPGRFSGRQFSNSRSEMNVSTLELGDSALYLCASSGLAGVSEQFFGPGTRLTVL.

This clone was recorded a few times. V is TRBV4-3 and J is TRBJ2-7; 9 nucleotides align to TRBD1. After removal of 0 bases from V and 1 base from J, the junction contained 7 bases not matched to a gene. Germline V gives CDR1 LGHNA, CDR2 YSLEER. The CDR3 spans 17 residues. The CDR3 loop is CASSQDLWDRASYEQYF. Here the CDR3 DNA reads TGCGCCAGCAGCCAAGACCTTTGGGACAGGGCTTCCTACGAGCAGTACTTC.

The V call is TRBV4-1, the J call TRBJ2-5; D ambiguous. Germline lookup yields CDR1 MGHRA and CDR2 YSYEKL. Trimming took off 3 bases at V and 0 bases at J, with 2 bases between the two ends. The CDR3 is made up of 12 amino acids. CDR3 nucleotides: TGCGCCAGCAGCCACTACCAAGAGACCCAGTACTTC. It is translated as CASSHYQETQYF.

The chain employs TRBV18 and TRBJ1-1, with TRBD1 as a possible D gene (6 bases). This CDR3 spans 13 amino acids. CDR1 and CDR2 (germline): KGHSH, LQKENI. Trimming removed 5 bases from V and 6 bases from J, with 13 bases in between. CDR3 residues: CASSERQDPEAFF. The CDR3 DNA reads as TGTGCCAGCTCAGAGCGACAGGACCCTGAAGCTTTCTTT.

CDR3 sequence (DNA): TGTGCCAGCAGCAGACAGGGCAGGAACACTGAAGCTTTCTTT. Its translation is CASSRQGRNTEAFF. V usage is TRBV5-6 and J usage is TRBJ1-1; 7 bases are a match to TRBD1. V lost 4 bases, J lost 1 base, and 4 bases stayed unmatched. Germline V gene sequence: CDR1 SGHDT, CDR2 YYEEEE. The CDR3 has 14 residues.